The text below deals with one T cell receptor beta chain. Antigen specificity is unknown. One end of the junction fails to match germline, which may point to a read error. The CDR3 has 16 amino acids. Per germline, CDR1 SGHKS and CDR2 YYEKEE (reference sequence). Isolated per sample were at least 6 million PBMCs. Through a sample-barcoded 5' primer and a J-beta primer mix, a second PCR was run for roughly 6 to 11 cycles. Each cDNA molecule, via a template-switch adaptor with 12 random nucleotides, was tagged. TCRdb processed the 5' RACE reads anew with MiXCR; each CDR3 protein has one entry. The data show about 640,000 distinct CDR3 sequences, roughly 50% seen once. The data were obtained in a study of blood T cells in healthy people across ages. Study as a whole: There was about one barcoded beta molecule captured by template switching per two T cells.

Study-level findings and limits: Per million T cells, the diversity of TCR beta decreased roughly linearly as age advanced.

Sample: blood. This chain connects TRBV5-5 to TRBJ2-1, with 8 bases matching TRBD1. The clonotype comes from a man in his sixties in good health. Here the CDR3 DNA reads TGCGCCAGCAGCGGGCAGCGGACAGGGCCCTACAATGAGCAGTTCTTC. Protein sequence: CASSGQRTGPYNEQFF.